Sequencing of this T cell receptor beta chain was carried out in a study of T-cell memory formation after mild COVID-19 (dated by TCRdb to the early 2020s). Context from the whole study: TCR sequence clusters from the two donors were largely donor specific. The cohort was made up of two young adult volunteers, one female and one male, who were previously healthy. In a couple of donors, T-cell clones that expanded and contracted after mild COVID-19 were followed by sequencing TCRalpha and TCRbeta repertoires longitudinally.

The run used an Illumina NovaSeq 6000. TCRalpha and TCRbeta cDNA libraries were constructed by 5'RACE with constant-segment primers, with sample barcodes and unique molecular identifiers being introduced. Trizol reagent was used to extract RNA from every sample. Libraries were amplified in two PCR steps, with a second sample barcode and Illumina TruSeq adapters added in the second step. Sequencing of the libraries was done on an Illumina NovaSeq, producing 2 x 150 bp paired-end reads. For the original study's pipeline: Demultiplexing of reads and collapsing into UMI-guided consensus sequences were performed with migec v1.2.7. Using mixcr v2.1.11, UMI consensuses were aligned to TRA and TRB V and J templates and then assembled into clonotypes. Expanded or contracted clonotypes were those called significant by both edgeR and NoisET, with noise models trained on biological replicates. For edgeR calls, the thresholds were a false discovery rate-adjusted p below 0.01 and a log2 fold-change of 1. As an exploratory analysis of dynamics, max-normalized trajectories of the 1000 most abundant clonotypes were examined with PCA combined with hierarchical clustering. Separately sequenced CD4+ and CD8+ repertoires were used to assign a CD4 or CD8 phenotype to each responding clone. TCRdb handled the public reads itself, with Q25 trimming in fastp and clone calling in MiXCR, and kept productive beta chains. Duplicate CDR3 protein sequences are folded into a single record with the most common DNA and genes. For this entry, the V and J calls and clone size follow TCRdb and not the study's own pipeline. The sample profile shows 450,000 or so distinct CDR3 sequences; 20% to 30% of them were found once. Of the sample, roughly an eighth falls within the top ten clones.

Measured from the cysteine to the phenylalanine, the CDR3 is 15 residues long. The sequence is cut down to CDR3 DNA, 45 bases in frame from base 1. Compared with germline, V lacks 6 bases and J lacks 2 bases; bases without a gene match: 9. CDR1 and CDR2 are read off the germline V gene (reference sequence) as LGHDT and YNNKEL. Summary of the overall study and its limitations: Whether the second-wave clones peaking on day 37 were SARS-CoV-2 specific was not confirmed. Clones that contracted from day 15 to 85 showed balanced CD4/CD8 phenotypes, whereas a second wave of clones that expanded from day 15 to 37 leaned towards CD4+. The study included only a couple of mild cases, and larger cohorts that include severe cases with pre-infection samples were judged to be necessary. The detection of some responding clones in pre-infection memory suggests that pre-existing cross-reactive memory T cells joined the SARS-CoV-2 response. Contracting CD4+ clones appeared mostly in the CM and EM memory subsets, whereas CD8+ clones were enriched in EMRA.

On this clonotype itself: This clone's antigen is unknown. No much larger clone exists at a distance of one base, and base qualities are not known.

Ficoll-Paque density gradient centrifugation was used to isolate PBMCs. The sequence came from an adult woman who had mild COVID-19 (a few samples of this study predate the infection). The sample titles of this study are shuffled in the database, so cell type and time point are left out; the donor was told from shared clones. Recombination linked TRBV3-1 to TRBJ2-7; TRBD1 lines up with 8 middle nucleotides. The sample taken for sequencing was PBMCs or a T cell subset sorted from them (not recorded which). The CDR3 protein: CASRPGTGPTYEQYF. The sequenced DNA: TGTGCCAGCAGACCTGGGACAGGCCCAACCTACGAGCAGTACTTC.